A selection of T cell receptor beta chains follows, all from one sample in a study of blood T cell repertoires in COVID-19. Clones were read by immunoSEQ multiplex PCR, and TCRdb kept only the in-frame ones, dropping some. The data contain 70,000 to 80,000 clones, approximately 90% of them singletons. Specimen: peripheral blood. These receptors originate from a human donor in a cohort sampled during active COVID-19. The CDR3 runs from the conserved cysteine through the conserved F or W. D genes are given only for firm matches. Where a row states a size, it is once, few, many or the class of an expanded clone; other rows omit it.

cdr3_nt cdr3_aa v_call d_call clone_size j_call
TGTGCCAGCTCACCGGGACACAACACTGAAGCTTTCTTT CASSPGHNTEAFF TRBV18 NA NA TRBJ1-1
TGTGCCTGGAGTGCAACCGAGGCAGATACGCAGTATTTT CAWSATEADTQYF TRBV30 NA NA TRBJ2-3
TGCGCCAGCAGTGAGAGGGGGAGCGGGGAGCTGTTTTTT CASSERGSGELFF TRBV10-1 NA NA TRBJ2-2
TGCAGCGTTGAGTGGGGACAGGGTGGCTCTGGCTACACCTTC CSVEWGQGGSGYTF TRBV29-1 TRBD1 once TRBJ1-2
TGTGCCAGCAGCGGCTTACGGGGGAACGAGCAGTACTTC CASSGLRGNEQYF TRBV9 NA NA TRBJ2-7
TGTGCCAGCAGTGCGCCCCCCGACAGCAACACCGGGGAGCTGTTTTTT CASSAPPDSNTGELFF TRBV25-1 NA NA TRBJ2-2
TGCGCCAGCAGCTTTACAACGAACACTGAAGCTTTCTTT CASSFTTNTEAFF TRBV5-1 NA NA TRBJ1-1
TGTGCCACCAGTGACACGACTAGCAGCAATGAGCAGTTCTTC CATSDTTSSNEQFF TRBV24-1 TRBD2 once TRBJ2-1
TGCGCCAGCAGCTTCACCGGGACAGTTAATGAAAAACTGTTTTTT CASSFTGTVNEKLFF TRBV5-1 TRBD1 NA TRBJ1-4
TGTGCCAGCAGCCCCGACGGGGATTCACCCCTCCACTTT CASSPDGDSPLHF TRBV7-9 NA NA TRBJ1-6
TGTGCCAGCAGTTACTCGATAGGCAGGGAGGACACTGAAGCTTTCTTT CASSYSIGREDTEAFF TRBV6-2/TRBV6-3 NA NA TRBJ1-1
TGCGCCAGCGGAACTAGCGGTTTGTGGAATACGCAGTATTTT CASGTSGLWNTQYF TRBV5-1 TRBD2 NA TRBJ2-3
TGTGCCAGCAGTTACGGGCAGGGAGGTGGCTACACCTTC CASSYGQGGGYTF TRBV6-6 NA NA TRBJ1-2
TGTGCCAGCAGTCCTCCGGGGTCGGAGCGGCCTTTCTTT CASSPPGSERPFF TRBV6-6 NA NA TRBJ1-1
TGTGCCAGCAGTTCCGGACAGGATGAAAAACTGTTTTTT CASSSGQDEKLFF TRBV6-5 TRBD1 NA TRBJ1-4
TGTGCCAGCTCACGCTCAGGAGGGGATGAAAAACTGTTTTTT CASSRSGGDEKLFF TRBV18 NA NA TRBJ1-4
TGCAGCGTTGAAGATAGGTACTACCGCTATGGCTACACCTTC CSVEDRYYRYGYTF TRBV29-1 NA NA TRBJ1-2
TGTGCCAGCACCCGGGGACTAGCGGGGGATGAGACCCAGTACTTC CASTRGLAGDETQYF TRBV7-2 TRBD2 NA TRBJ2-5
TGTGCCAGCAGTTTACTCTCGCAGGGATACACTGAAGCTTTCTTT CASSLLSQGYTEAFF TRBV27 NA NA TRBJ1-1